This T cell receptor (beta chain) originates from a study of human T cells and chemical hapten exposure. The overall study: Per-sample TCR yield variation was attributed mainly to small pooled library volume differences.

With regard to this clonotype: The antigen is unknown.

Described time point: patch test 1, 2 weeks after DPC sensitization. The treatment is: therapeutic diphenylcyclopropenone sensitization with weekly scalp DPC. Study-wide results and limits: With patch test score, the counts of PT1 expanded TCRs showed a positive correlation.

Individual cDNA molecules (in the library) carried attached unique molecular identifiers. TCRdb analysed the RACE reads with MiXCR anew, one entry per CDR3 protein. The sample lists 340,000 or so distinct CDR3 sequences; roughly 6.9% were seen once. The CDR3 length is 14 residues. Trimming removed 5 bases at V and 10 bases at J, with 20 bases between. Germline V gives CDR1 MGHRA, CDR2 YSYEKL. The source material was whole blood, sampled in connection with sensitization to the hapten diphenylcyclopropenone (DPC). The chain joins TRBV4-1 to TRBJ1-1; D is unresolved. This clonotype was sampled from a woman younger than 30 with alopecia areata. Some clones in this sample may be carry-over from other donors' samples. CDR3: CASSYVTEIKGAFF. The CDR3 nucleotides read TGCGCCAGCAGCTACGTTACAGAAATCAAGGGAGCTTTCTTT.